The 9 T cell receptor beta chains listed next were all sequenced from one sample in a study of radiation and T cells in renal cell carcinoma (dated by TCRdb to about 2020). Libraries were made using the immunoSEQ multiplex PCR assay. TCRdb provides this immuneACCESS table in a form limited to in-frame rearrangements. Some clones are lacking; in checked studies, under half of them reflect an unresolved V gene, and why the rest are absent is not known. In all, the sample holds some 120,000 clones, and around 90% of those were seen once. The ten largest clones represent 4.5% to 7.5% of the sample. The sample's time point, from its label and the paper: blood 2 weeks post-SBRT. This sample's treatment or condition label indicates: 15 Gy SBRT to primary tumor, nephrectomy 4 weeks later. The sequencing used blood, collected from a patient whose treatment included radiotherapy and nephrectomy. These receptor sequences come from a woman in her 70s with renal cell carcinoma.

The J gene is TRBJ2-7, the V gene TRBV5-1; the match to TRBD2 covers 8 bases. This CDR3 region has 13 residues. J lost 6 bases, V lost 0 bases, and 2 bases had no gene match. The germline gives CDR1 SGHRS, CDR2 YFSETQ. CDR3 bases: TGCGCCAGCAGCTTGGGAGCGGGGGCCGAGCAGTACTTC. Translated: CASSLGAGAEQYF.

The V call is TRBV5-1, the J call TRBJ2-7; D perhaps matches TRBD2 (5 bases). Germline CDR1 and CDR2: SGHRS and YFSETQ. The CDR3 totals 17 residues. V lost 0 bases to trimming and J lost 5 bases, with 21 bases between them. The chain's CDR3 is CASSLGRRGPSRDEQYF. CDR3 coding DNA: TGCGCCAGCAGCTTGGGCCGGCGAGGGCCCAGTAGAGACGAGCAGTACTTC.

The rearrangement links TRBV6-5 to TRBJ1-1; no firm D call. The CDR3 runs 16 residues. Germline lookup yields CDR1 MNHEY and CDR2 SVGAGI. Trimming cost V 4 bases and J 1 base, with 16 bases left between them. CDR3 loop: CASSSSLGSPNTEAFF. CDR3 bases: TGTGCCAGCAGTTCCTCCCTGGGCAGCCCGAACACTGAAGCTTTCTTT.

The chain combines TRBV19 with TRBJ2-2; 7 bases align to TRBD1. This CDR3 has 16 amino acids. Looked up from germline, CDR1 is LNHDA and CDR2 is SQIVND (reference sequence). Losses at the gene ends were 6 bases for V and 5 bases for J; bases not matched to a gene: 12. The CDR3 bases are TGTGCCAGTAGCGTTCCCGCCCCGACAGGGACCGGGGAGCTGTTTTTT. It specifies CASSVPAPTGTGELFF.

DNA of the CDR3: TGTGCCAGCAGGGGGGGACTAGCGGACTACGAGCAGTACTTC. Amino acid sequence: CASRGGLADYEQYF. The chain combines TRBV2 with TRBJ2-7; 11 bases map to TRBD2. The CDR3 contains 14 residues. The germline V gene encodes CDR1 SNHLY and CDR2 FYNNEI. V gave up 6 bases and J gave up 3 bases; unmatched junction bases: 4.

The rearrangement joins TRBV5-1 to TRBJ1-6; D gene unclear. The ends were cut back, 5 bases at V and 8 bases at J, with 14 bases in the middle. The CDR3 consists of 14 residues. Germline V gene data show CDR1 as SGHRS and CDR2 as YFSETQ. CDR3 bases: TGCGCCAGCAGGCCAGGCCCAGCGGATTCACCCCTCCACTTT. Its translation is CASRPGPADSPLHF.

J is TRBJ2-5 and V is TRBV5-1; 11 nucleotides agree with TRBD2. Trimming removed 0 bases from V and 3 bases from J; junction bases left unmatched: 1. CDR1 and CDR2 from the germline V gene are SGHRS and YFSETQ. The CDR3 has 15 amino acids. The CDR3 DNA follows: TGCGCCAGCAGCTTGGGACTAGCGGGGAAAGAGACCCAGTACTTC. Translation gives CASSLGLAGKETQYF.

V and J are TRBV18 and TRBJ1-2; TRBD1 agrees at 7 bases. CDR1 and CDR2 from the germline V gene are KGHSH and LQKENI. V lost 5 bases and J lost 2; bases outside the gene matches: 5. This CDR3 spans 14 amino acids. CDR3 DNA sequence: TGTGCCAGCTCATACCCGGGACAGAACTATGGCTACACCTTC. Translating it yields CASSYPGQNYGYTF.

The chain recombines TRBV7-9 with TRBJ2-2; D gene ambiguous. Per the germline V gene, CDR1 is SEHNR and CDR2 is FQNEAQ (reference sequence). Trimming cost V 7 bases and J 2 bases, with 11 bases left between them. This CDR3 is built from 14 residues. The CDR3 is CASIAGVNTGELFF. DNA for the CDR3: TGTGCCAGCATCGCAGGCGTTAACACCGGGGAGCTGTTTTTT.